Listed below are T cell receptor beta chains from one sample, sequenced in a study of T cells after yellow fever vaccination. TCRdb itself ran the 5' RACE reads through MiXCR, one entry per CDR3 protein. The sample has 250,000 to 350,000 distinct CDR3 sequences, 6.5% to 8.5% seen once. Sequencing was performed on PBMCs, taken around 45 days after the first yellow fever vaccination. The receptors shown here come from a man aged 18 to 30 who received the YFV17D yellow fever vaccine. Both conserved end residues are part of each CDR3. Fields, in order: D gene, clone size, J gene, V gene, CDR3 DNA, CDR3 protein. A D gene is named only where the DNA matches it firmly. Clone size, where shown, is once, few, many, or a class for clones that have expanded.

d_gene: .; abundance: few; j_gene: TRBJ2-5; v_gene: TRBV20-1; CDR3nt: TGCAGTGCTAATGAGGGGTACGAGACCCAGTACTTC; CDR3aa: CSANEGYETQYF
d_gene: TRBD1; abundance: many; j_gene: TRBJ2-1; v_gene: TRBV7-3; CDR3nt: TGTGCCAGCAGCCCCATCCCGGGACAGGGGGCTCGGGAGCAGTTCTTC; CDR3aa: CASSPIPGQGAREQFF
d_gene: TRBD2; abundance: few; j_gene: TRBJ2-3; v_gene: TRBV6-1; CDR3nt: TGTGCCAGCAGCGTGACTAGCGGGTTTGATACGCAGTATTTT; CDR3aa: CASSVTSGFDTQYF
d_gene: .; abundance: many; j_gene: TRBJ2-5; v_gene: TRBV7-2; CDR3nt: TGTGCCAGCAGTTCGGAACAGGGGGGGGAGACCCAGTACTTC; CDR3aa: CASSSEQGGETQYF
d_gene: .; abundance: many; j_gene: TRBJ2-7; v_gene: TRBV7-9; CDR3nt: TGTGCCAGCAGCTTAAGGCAGACCGACGAGCAGTACTTC; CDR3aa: CASSLRQTDEQYF
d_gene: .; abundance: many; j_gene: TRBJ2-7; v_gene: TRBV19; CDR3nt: TGTGCCAGTAGTACCACAGTGGCTACCGAGCAGTACTTC; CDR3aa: CASSTTVATEQYF
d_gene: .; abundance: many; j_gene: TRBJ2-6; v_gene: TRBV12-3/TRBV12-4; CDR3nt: TGTGCCAGCACCGTCCTTACATCTGGGGCCAACGTCCTGACTTTC; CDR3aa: CASTVLTSGANVLTF
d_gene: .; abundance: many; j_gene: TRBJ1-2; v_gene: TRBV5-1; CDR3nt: TGTGCCAGCAGCTTGGAGCGGAACTATGGCTACACCTTC; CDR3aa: CASSLERNYGYTF
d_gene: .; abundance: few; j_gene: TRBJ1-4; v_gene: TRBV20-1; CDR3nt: TGCAGTGCTAGAGATTGGGACAAAACCCCAGAAAAACTGTTTTTT; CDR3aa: CSARDWDKTPEKLFF
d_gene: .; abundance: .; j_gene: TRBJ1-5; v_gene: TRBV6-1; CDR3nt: TGTGCCAGCAGTCCCGACAGTGGCAATCAGCCCCAGCATTTT; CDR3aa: CASSPDSGNQPQHF
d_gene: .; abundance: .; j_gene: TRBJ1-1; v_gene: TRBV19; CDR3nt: TGTGCCAGTAGCACCGCCGGCCTGTCGACAAACACTGAAGCTTTCTTT; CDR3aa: CASSTAGLSTNTEAFF
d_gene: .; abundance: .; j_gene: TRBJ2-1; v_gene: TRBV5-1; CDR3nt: TGCGCCAGCAGCTTTCCGGGGCCCTCCTACAATGAGCAGTTCTTC; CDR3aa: CASSFPGPSYNEQFF
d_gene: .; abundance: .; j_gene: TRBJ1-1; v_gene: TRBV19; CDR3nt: TGTGCCAGTATAAGGGGGAAGACAGTAATCGCTGAAGCTTTCTTT; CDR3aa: CASIRGKTVIAEAFF
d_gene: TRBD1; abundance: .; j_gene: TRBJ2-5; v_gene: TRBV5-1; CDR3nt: TGCGCCAGCAGCTTGGGATGGTACAGGGGGAGAGAGACCCAGTACTTC; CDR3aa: CASSLGWYRGRETQYF
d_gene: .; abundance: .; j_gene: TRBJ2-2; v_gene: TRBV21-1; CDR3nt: TGTGCCAGCCCGAACCTACAGGGAACCGGGGAGCTGTTTTTT; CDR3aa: CASPNLQGTGELFF
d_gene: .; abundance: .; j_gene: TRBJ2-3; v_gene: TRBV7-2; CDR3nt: TGTGCCAGCAGGACGGGGCCAATAGGGGCAGATACGCAGTATTTT; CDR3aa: CASRTGPIGADTQYF
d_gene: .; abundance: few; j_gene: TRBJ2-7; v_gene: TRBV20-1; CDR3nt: TGCAGCGCCAGACGGACGGCGAGCTCCTACGAGCAGTACTTC; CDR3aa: CSARRTASSYEQYF
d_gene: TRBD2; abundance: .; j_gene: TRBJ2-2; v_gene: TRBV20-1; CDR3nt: TGCAGTGCTAGAGATCCGCGCGGGGGGAACACCGGGGAGCTGTTTTTT; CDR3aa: CSARDPRGGNTGELFF
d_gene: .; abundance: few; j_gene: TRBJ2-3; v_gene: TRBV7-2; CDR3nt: TGTGCCAGCAGCTTAAGGGTGGCGAGCACAGATACGCAGTATTTT; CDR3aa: CASSLRVASTDTQYF
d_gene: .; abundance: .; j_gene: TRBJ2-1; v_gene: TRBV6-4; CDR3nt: TGTGCCAGCAGTGAGGGTCGCGGGGCAACGGAGTTCTTC; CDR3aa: CASSEGRGATEFF
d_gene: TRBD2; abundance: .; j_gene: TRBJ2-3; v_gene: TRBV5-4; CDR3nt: TGTGCCAGCAGCTGGACTAGCGGGGGGGCCGAAGATACGCAGTATTTT; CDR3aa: CASSWTSGGAEDTQYF
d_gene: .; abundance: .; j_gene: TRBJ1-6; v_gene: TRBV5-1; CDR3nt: TGCGCCAGCAGCTTCGGGGGCCGTAATTCACCCCTCCACTTT; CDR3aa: CASSFGGRNSPLHF
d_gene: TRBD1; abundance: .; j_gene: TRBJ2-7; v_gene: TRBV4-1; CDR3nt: TGCGCCAGCAGCCAACCACCGGGACAGGGGTCCTACGAGCAGTACTTC; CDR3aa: CASSQPPGQGSYEQYF
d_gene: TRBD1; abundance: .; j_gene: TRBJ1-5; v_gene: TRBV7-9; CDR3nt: TGTGCCAGCAGCCTACAGGGGGAGAAGCCCCAGCATTTT; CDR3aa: CASSLQGEKPQHF
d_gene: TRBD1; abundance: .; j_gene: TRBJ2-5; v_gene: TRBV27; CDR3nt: TGTGCCAGCGGGCAGGGGGCTTTAGAGACCCAGTACTTC; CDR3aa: CASGQGALETQYF
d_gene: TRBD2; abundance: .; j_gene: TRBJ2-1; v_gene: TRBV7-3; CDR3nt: TGTGCCAGCAGCTTGCGGGGGAACTACAATGAGCAGTTCTTC; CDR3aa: CASSLRGNYNEQFF
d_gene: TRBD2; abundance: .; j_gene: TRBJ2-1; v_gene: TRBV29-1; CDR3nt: TGCAGCGTTAGCGGGGGGGCTCTTGGGGATGAGCAGTTCTTC; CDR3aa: CSVSGGALGDEQFF
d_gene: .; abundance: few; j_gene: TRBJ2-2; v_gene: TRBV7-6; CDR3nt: TGTGCCAGCAGCTTAGAAGGTCAGCCTAGAGACACCGGGGAGCTGTTTTTT; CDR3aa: CASSLEGQPRDTGELFF
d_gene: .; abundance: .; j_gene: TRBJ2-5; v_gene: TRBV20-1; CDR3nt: TGCAGTGCCCGGACTCCTACCCAGTACTTC; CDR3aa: CSARTPTQYF
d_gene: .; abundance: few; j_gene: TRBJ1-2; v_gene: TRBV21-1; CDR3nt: TGTGCCAGCAGCAAAGTTAAGGTCTTTGACTATGGCTACACCTTC; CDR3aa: CASSKVKVFDYGYTF
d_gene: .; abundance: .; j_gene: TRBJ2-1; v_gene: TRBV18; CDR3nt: TGTGCCAGCTCAAGCACGGGGGTTCTATCAAATGAGCAGTTCTTC; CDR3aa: CASSSTGVLSNEQFF
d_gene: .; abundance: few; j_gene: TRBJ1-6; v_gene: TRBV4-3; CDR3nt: TGCGCCAGCAGCCAAGATACCAATTACCAAAGTCATTCACCCCTCCACTTT; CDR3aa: CASSQDTNYQSHSPLHF
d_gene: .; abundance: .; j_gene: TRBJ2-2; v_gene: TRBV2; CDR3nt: TGTGCCAGCAGTGAAGAGGGCGCCGGGGAGCTGTTTTTT; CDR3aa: CASSEEGAGELFF
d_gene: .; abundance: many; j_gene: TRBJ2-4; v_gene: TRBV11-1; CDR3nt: TGTGCCAGCAGCCCCTCAGGCGGGAACATTCAGTACTTC; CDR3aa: CASSPSGGNIQYF
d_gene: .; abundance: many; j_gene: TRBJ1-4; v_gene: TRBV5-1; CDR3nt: TGCGCCAGCAAACCCCGGACAGCAACTAATGAAAAACTGTTTTTT; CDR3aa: CASKPRTATNEKLFF
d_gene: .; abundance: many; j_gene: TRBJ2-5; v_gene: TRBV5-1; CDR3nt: TGCGCCAGCAGCGCCGGACAGTCGGAGACCCAGTACTTC; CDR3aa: CASSAGQSETQYF
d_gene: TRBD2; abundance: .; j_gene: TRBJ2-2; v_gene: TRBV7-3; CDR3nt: TGTGCCAGCAGCTTAACCGGACTAGCCAACACCGGGGAGCTGTTTTTT; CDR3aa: CASSLTGLANTGELFF
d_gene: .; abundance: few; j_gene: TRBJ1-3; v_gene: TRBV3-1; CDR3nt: TGTGCCAGCAGTCTAGGGCGCTCTGGAAACACCATATATTTT; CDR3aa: CASSLGRSGNTIYF
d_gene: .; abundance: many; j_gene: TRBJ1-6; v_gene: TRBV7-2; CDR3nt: TGTGCCAGCAGCTCAAGAAATTCACCCCTCCACTTT; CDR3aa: CASSSRNSPLHF
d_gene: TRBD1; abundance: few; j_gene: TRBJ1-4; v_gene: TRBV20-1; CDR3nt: TGCAGTGCTACCAGACAGGGGGTGAATGAAAAACTGTTTTTT; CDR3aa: CSATRQGVNEKLFF
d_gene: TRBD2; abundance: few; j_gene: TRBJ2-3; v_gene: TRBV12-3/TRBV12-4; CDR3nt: TGTGCCAGCAGTACGGGACTAGCGGGTCCATGGGGAGATACGCAGTATTTT; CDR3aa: CASSTGLAGPWGDTQYF
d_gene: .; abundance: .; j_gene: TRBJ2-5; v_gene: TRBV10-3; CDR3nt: TGTGCCATCAGTGTCCTGGGAGAAGAAGAGACCCAGTACTTC; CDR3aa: CAISVLGEEETQYF